This record looks at one T cell receptor (beta chain) sequence and its context. This sample is part of a study of blood T cell repertoires in COVID-19. Clones were read by immunoSEQ multiplex PCR, and TCRdb kept only the in-frame ones, dropping some. The table shows under 70,000 clones, with about 89% occurring only once. The sequence derives from an older woman with active or convalescent COVID-19. The sample taken for sequencing was peripheral blood.

In DNA, the CDR3 is TGTGCCTGGACGACAGGGCAGTATCAGCCCCAGCATTTT. This codes for CAWTTGQYQPQHF. V and J are TRBV30 and TRBJ1-5; 7 bases are a match to TRBD1. The CDR3 loop spans 13 amino acids. CDR1 and CDR2 (germline): GTSNPN, SVGIG (reference sequence). Trimming at V came to 4 bases and at J to 5 bases, leaving 5 bases not matched to a gene.